This T cell receptor beta chain derives from a study of shared clonotypes between healthy human individuals. Overall study findings and caveats: Non-shared clonotypes had lower generation probabilities than those shared by all four donors.

This CDR3 has 16 residues. Germline V gene lookup returns CDR1 SGHKS and CDR2 YYEKEE (reference sequence). J was trimmed by 4 bases and V by 1 base; bases with no gene match: 7. With regard to this clone: Antigen specificity is unknown.

Deep-level settings were used for running the assay. It was about 180 ng DNA, 28,000 or so T cell genomes, that sorted-subset replicate PCRs used. Sequencing was performed with immunoSEQ multiplex PCR; in TCRdb, only in-frame clones are kept and a portion is missing. The repertoire holds some 1.5 million clones, with 95% to 99% as singletons. The chain carries TRBV5-5 and TRBJ2-3; 9 positions agree with TRBD2. The origin of this receptor is a man aged 25-45 years in good health. The sample taken for sequencing was naive CD4+ T cells sorted from blood. Subset in this sample: CD45RA+ positively selected. In nucleotides, the CDR3 is TGTGCCAGCAGCTTGTTAGCTAGCGGGATGGCAGATACGCAGTATTTT. Translation: CASSLLASGMADTQYF.